Listed below are T cell receptor beta chains from one sample, sequenced in a study of T cells in localized non-small cell lung cancer. Clones were read by immunoSEQ multiplex PCR, and TCRdb kept only the in-frame ones, dropping some. This sample has around 140,000 clones, with about 90% found just once. Sequenced here: peripheral blood, sampled before any cancer treatment. These receptors all stem from a female donor older than 55 with stage I lung adenocarcinoma. The CDR3 runs from the conserved cysteine through the conserved F or W. D genes are given only for firm matches. The listing skips clone size in some rows; elsewhere it reads once, few, many or a size class.

j_call v_call clone_size d_call cdr3_aa cdr3_nt
TRBJ2-1 TRBV10-3 - TRBD2 CATWTSGASSYNEQFF TGTGCCACCTGGACTAGCGGGGCAAGCTCCTACAATGAGCAGTTCTTC
TRBJ2-5 TRBV11-2 - TRBD2 CASSLELAGAWDF TGTGCCAGCAGCTTAGAACTAGCGGGGGCCTGGGACTTC
TRBJ2-5 TRBV7-2 - - CASSPGGPRETQYF TGTGCCAGCAGCCCTGGCGGGCCGAGGGAGACCCAGTACTTC
TRBJ1-3 TRBV7-2 few - CASSLEGSRGGNTIYF TGTGCCAGCAGCTTAGAAGGGAGCAGGGGTGGAAACACCATATATTTT
TRBJ1-5 TRBV4-2 - - CASSQARGGNQPQHF TGTGCCAGCAGCCAAGCCAGGGGTGGCAATCAGCCCCAGCATTTT
TRBJ1-5 TRBV19 once - CASKYRRIRYNQPQHF TGTGCCAGTAAGTACCGACGAATAAGGTACAATCAGCCCCAGCATTTT
TRBJ2-1 TRBV18 - - CASSTTGNRNNEQFF TGTGCCAGCTCCACAACAGGGAATCGTAACAATGAGCAGTTCTTC
TRBJ1-5 TRBV6-1 - - CASSEVEPQHF TGTGCCAGCAGTGAAGTGGAGCCCCAGCATTTT
TRBJ2-5 TRBV10-1 - TRBD2 CASSESSGRETQYF TGCGCCAGCAGTGAAAGTAGCGGGAGGGAGACCCAGTACTTC
TRBJ2-7 TRBV28 few TRBD2 CASSSRGGSYEQYF TGTGCCAGCAGTTCGCGGGGGGGGTCCTACGAGCAGTACTTC
TRBJ2-7 TRBV7-9 - TRBD1 CASSYKTGGHEQYF TGTGCCAGCAGCTACAAAACAGGGGGCCACGAGCAGTACTTC
TRBJ2-5 TRBV27 - TRBD2 CASRRLAGGVETQYF TGTGCCAGCAGACGACTAGCGGGAGGAGTAGAGACCCAGTACTTC
TRBJ1-3 TRBV11-2 - - CASSRGAGKISGNTIYF TGTGCCAGCAGCCGAGGCGCAGGAAAAATCTCTGGAAACACCATATATTTT
TRBJ2-1 TRBV2 - - CASTGTQRGYNEQFF TGTGCCAGCACCGGAACACAACGGGGTTACAATGAGCAGTTCTTC
TRBJ2-7 TRBV27 - TRBD2 CASSLGTSGGAYEQYF TGTGCCAGCAGTCTCGGGACTAGCGGGGGGGCCTACGAGCAGTACTTC
TRBJ2-7 TRBV5-6 once TRBD1 CASSYGTVAYEQYF TGTGCCAGCAGCTACGGGACAGTCGCCTACGAGCAGTACTTC
TRBJ2-1 TRBV19 - - CASSVTIRNEQFF TGTGCCAGTAGTGTGACTATTCGCAATGAGCAGTTCTTC
TRBJ2-2 TRBV7-3 - - CASSLLENTGELFF TGTGCCAGCAGCCTATTGGAGAACACCGGGGAGCTGTTTTTT
TRBJ1-4 TRBV6-5 once - CASSYIPTAINEKLFF TGTGCCAGCAGTTACATCCCGACAGCCATAAATGAAAAACTGTTTTTT
TRBJ2-2 TRBV29-1 - - CSVVENTGELFF TGCAGCGTTGTGGAAAACACCGGGGAGCTGTTTTTT
TRBJ2-7 TRBV14 - - CASSQHHYEQYF TGTGCCAGCAGCCAACATCATTACGAGCAGTACTTC
TRBJ2-5 TRBV25-1 - - CASSDLRETQYF TGTGCCAGCAGTGATTTGCGAGAGACCCAGTACTTC
TRBJ2-3 TRBV4-2 - TRBD2 CASSRGLAGVDTQYF TGTGCCAGCAGCCGAGGACTAGCGGGAGTTGATACGCAGTATTTT
TRBJ1-4 TRBV19 - - CASRAFWDEKLFF TGTGCCAGCAGGGCTTTTTGGGATGAAAAACTGTTTTTT
TRBJ2-7 TRBV7-3 - TRBD1 CASSFGTGVLYEQYF TGTGCCAGCAGCTTCGGGACAGGGGTATTATACGAGCAGTACTTC